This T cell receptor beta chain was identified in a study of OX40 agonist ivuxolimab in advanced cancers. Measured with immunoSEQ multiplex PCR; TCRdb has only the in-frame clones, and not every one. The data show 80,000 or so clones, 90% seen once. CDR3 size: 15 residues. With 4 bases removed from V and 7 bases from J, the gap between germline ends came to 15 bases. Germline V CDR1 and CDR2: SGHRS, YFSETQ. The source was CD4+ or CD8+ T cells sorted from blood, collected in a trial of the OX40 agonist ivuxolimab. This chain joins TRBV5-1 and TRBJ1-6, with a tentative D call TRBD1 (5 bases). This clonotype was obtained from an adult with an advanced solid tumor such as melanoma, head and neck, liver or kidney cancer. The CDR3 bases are TGCGCCAGCAGCCCCGGGTCGGGGGTCAATTCACCCCTCCACTTT. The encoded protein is CASSPGSGVNSPLHF.